This entry lists 25 T cell receptor beta chains sequenced from one sample in a study of blood T cell repertoires in COVID-19. Clones were sequenced by immunoSEQ multiplex PCR, and TCRdb holds only the in-frame ones, with some missing. The profile shows 160,000 or so clones, 78% of them singletons. Sequenced sample: peripheral blood. Receptor source: a woman older than 75 with acute or convalescent COVID-19.

This clone was counted at least ten times. The CDR3 sequence: CASSNLVAALGTDTQYF. The CDR3 DNA reads as TGTGCCAGCAGTAACTTAGTAGCGGCACTTGGCACAGATACGCAGTATTTT. V usage is TRBV2 and J usage is TRBJ2-3, with D possibly TRBD2 on 6 matching bases. V dropped 5 bases and J dropped 1 base, with 19 bases sitting between them. The CDR3 runs 17 residues. Germline assignment: CDR1 SNHLY and CDR2 FYNNEI.

The chain uses TRBV30 and TRBJ1-6; 10 bases match TRBD1. This CDR3 is 16 amino acids long. V trimming: 3 bases; J trimming: 2 bases; junction bases outside the gene matches: 4. The germline V gene has CDR1 GTSNPN and CDR2 SVGIG (reference sequence). CDR3 nucleotides: TGTGCCTGGAGCTCCGGGACAGGGGCCTATAATTCACCCCTCCACTTT. Translation gives CAWSSGTGAYNSPLHF.

V gene TRBV20-1 combines with J gene TRBJ1-5; weak D call: TRBD1 (6 bases). The CDR3 has 13 residues. Trimming shortened V by 3 bases and J by 6 bases, and 12 bases separated the two germline ends. CDR1 is DFQATT, CDR2 SNEGSKA, per germline (reference sequence). The chain's CDR3 is CSASWGGSQPQHF. The CDR3 coding sequence is TGCAGTGCTAGTTGGGGGGGCAGTCAGCCCCAGCATTTT.

The V gene is TRBV5-6, the J gene TRBJ2-7; 10 bases align to TRBD1. The CDR3 is made up of 13 amino acids. Germline lookup yields CDR1 SGHDT and CDR2 YYEEEE. The trim removed 3 bases at V and 4 bases at J, leaving 1 base unmatched. The CDR3 loop is CASSWDRGYEQYF. CDR3 coding DNA: TGTGCCAGCAGCTGGGACAGGGGTTACGAGCAGTACTTC.

This chain joins TRBV5-1 and TRBJ2-3; 14 bases line up with TRBD2. This CDR3 is 16 amino acids long. V shed 4 bases, J shed 7 bases, and the junction held 8 bases outside the gene matches. Germline lookup yields CDR1 SGHRS and CDR2 YFSETQ. CDR3 amino acids: CASSPGLAGGSNTQYF. Here the CDR3 DNA reads TGCGCCAGCAGCCCCGGACTAGCGGGAGGATCTAATACGCAGTATTTT. The variable domain in full, completed from reference TRBV5-1 and TRBJ2-3, reads KAGVTQTPRYLIKTRGQQVTLSCSPISGHRSVSWYQQTPGQGLQFLFEYFSETQRNKGNFPGRFSGRQFSNSRSEMNVSTLELGDSALYLCASSPGLAGGSNTQYFGPGTRLTVL.

This chain joins TRBV7-2 and TRBJ1-6; 8 bases are shared with TRBD1. Unmatched junction bases numbered 9, after V lost 4 bases and J lost 7 bases. The CDR3 spans 16 residues. The V gene's germline CDR1 is SGHTA and CDR2 FQGNSA. The CDR3 DNA sequence: TGTGCCAGCAGCTCCCGACAGGGGAGGGCGAATTCACCCCTCCACTTT. This sequence encodes CASSSRQGRANSPLHF.

This clone is a singleton in its sample. V is TRBV7-6 and J is TRBJ1-6, with 9 positions matching TRBD1. Germline CDR1 reads SGHVS; CDR2 reads FNYEAQ. V was clipped by 5 bases and J by 9 bases; unmatched bases: 11. The length of the CDR3 is 16 residues. This CDR3 is CASSPTPGQGFSPLHF. CDR3 DNA sequence: TGTGCCAGCAGCCCGACACCGGGACAGGGATTTTCACCCCTCCACTTT. Together with reference TRBV7-6 and TRBJ1-6, the CDR3 gives the full variable domain: GAGVSQSPRYKVTKRGQDVALRCDPISGHVSLYWYRQALGQGPEFLTYFNYEAQQDKSGLPNDRFSAERPEGSISTLTIQRTEQRDSAMYRCASSPTPGQGFSPLHFGNGTRLTVT.

This chain connects TRBV19 to TRBJ2-2, with a possible D match to TRBD1 (6 bases). Germline loops: CDR1 LNHDA, CDR2 SQIVND (reference sequence). The length of the CDR3 is 13 residues. Trimming left V 9 bases short and J 3 bases short, with 11 bases between. CDR3 protein: CASMDRYTGELFF. The CDR3 bases are TGTGCCAGCATGGACAGATACACCGGGGAGCTGTTTTTT.

The V call is TRBV7-2, the J call TRBJ1-5; 7 bases are shared with TRBD1. CDR3 size: 16 residues. V gave up 5 bases and J gave up 1 base; unmatched junction bases: 8. Per the germline V gene, CDR1 is SGHTA and CDR2 is FQGNSA. CDR3 bases: TGTGCCAGCAGCCAGGGGGGACTTGGCAGCAATCAGCCCCAGCATTTT. Translation: CASSQGGLGSNQPQHF.

V is TRBV6-7 and J is TRBJ1-6; D may be TRBD1 (5 bases). TRBV6-7 is an open reading frame whose function is uncertain. V lost 0 bases and J 10 bases, leaving 7 bases between the germline ends. The CDR3 contains 13 residues. CDR3 nucleotide sequence: TGTGCCAGCAGTTACTCGCCAGGGTCACCCCTCCACTTT. Its translation: CASSYSPGSPLHF.

V gene TRBV19 combines with J gene TRBJ1-2, with D possibly matching TRBD1 (6 bases). The V and J ends lost 6 bases and 6 bases respectively, with 17 bases between them. The CDR3 contains 14 residues. Germline V gene sequence: CDR1 LNHDA, CDR2 SQIVND (reference sequence). The CDR3 spells CASSHQVQGHGYTF. The DNA of the CDR3 is TGTGCCAGTAGCCATCAAGTACAGGGCCATGGCTACACCTTC.

J is TRBJ1-4 and V is TRBV12-5, with D possibly matching TRBD1 (6 bases). V lost 4 bases, J lost 1 base, and 13 bases lay in between. Looked up from germline, CDR1 is LGHNT and CDR2 is FRNRAP. The CDR3 contains 16 residues. DNA of the CDR3: TGTGCTAGTGGTTCCCAGTTAGGGGGAACTAATGAAAAACTGTTTTTT. Protein product: CASGSQLGGTNEKLFF.

The chain carries TRBV2 and TRBJ2-7, with 13 bases fitting TRBD2. The V gene's germline CDR1 is SNHLY and CDR2 FYNNEI. This CDR3 comprises 13 residues. V was clipped by 7 bases and J by 7 bases; unmatched bases: 4. This CDR3 reads CASTQGLAGEQYF. DNA of the CDR3: TGTGCCAGCACCCAGGGACTAGCGGGAGAGCAGTACTTC.

This clone was recorded a few times. V is TRBV18 and J is TRBJ2-5; 8 bases fit TRBD2. The CDR3 is 16 residues long. The trim removed 4 bases at V and 1 base at J, leaving 8 bases unmatched. Germline CDR1 reads KGHSH; CDR2 reads LQKENI. The CDR3 is CASSRNELAVQETQYF. The CDR3 DNA reads as TGTGCCAGCTCACGAAACGAACTAGCGGTCCAAGAGACCCAGTACTTC. Together with reference TRBV18 and TRBJ2-5, the CDR3 gives the full variable domain: NAGVMQNPRHLVRRRGQEARLRCSPMKGHSHVYWYRQLPEEGLKFMVYLQKENIIDESGMPKERFSAEFPKEGPSILRIQQVVRGDSAAYFCASSRNELAVQETQYFGPGTRLLVL.

This chain connects TRBV28 to TRBJ2-6; D not certain. From germline, CDR1 is MDHEN and CDR2 SYDVKM. Trimming pared 1 base from V and 4 bases from J, leaving 2 bases between. The CDR3 has 13 amino acids. The CDR3, as DNA: TGTGCCAGCAGTTTATCAGGGGCCAACGTCCTGACTTTC. Protein: CASSLSGANVLTF.

The chain carries TRBV19 and TRBJ2-6; D gene unclear. CDR3 length: 15 amino acids. The germline V gene encodes CDR1 LNHDA and CDR2 SQIVND (reference sequence). Trimming left V 1 base short and J 0 bases short, with 4 bases between. The CDR3 sequence is CASSIGLSGANVLTF. The CDR3 DNA sequence: TGTGCCAGTAGTATAGGGCTCTCTGGGGCCAACGTCCTGACTTTC.

The chain links TRBV19 to TRBJ2-6, with D hard to call. The CDR3 is 16 amino acids. Trimming removed 6 bases at V and 0 bases at J, with 12 bases between. Germline lookup yields CDR1 LNHDA and CDR2 SQIVND (reference sequence). The CDR3, as DNA: TGTGCCAGTAGCGCCCGGGTCCTCTCTGGGGCCAACGTCCTGACTTTC. The encoded protein is CASSARVLSGANVLTF.

This clone occurred a few times. The rearrangement links TRBV7-9 to TRBJ2-2, with 7 bases lining up with TRBD2. Germline lookup yields CDR1 SEHNR and CDR2 FQNEAQ (reference sequence). The CDR3 length is 16 residues. Losses at the gene ends were 4 bases for V and 9 bases for J; bases not matched to a gene: 14. The CDR3 is CASSSPGTTPHRELFF. CDR3 DNA sequence: TGTGCCAGCAGCTCGCCCGGGACTACCCCGCACAGGGAGCTGTTTTTT.

This clone appeared a few times. This rearrangement joins TRBV7-2 to TRBJ1-2; 11 nucleotides line up with TRBD1. The CDR3 is made up of 18 amino acids. The germline V gene has CDR1 SGHTA and CDR2 FQGNSA. V shed 1 base and J 4 bases; nucleotides not matched to a gene: 11. This CDR3 reads CASSLGPGTGGRGYGYTF. In nucleotides, the CDR3 is TGTGCCAGCAGCTTAGGCCCCGGGACAGGGGGGAGAGGCTATGGCTACACCTTC.

The chain joins TRBV18 to TRBJ2-5; D gene ambiguous. The CDR3 runs to 14 residues. Germline V gene lookup returns CDR1 KGHSH and CDR2 LQKENI. The germline V and J ends were trimmed by 3 bases and 2 bases, with 10 bases remaining between them. DNA for the CDR3: TGTGCCAGCTCACCCGTTAGTCTGCAAGAGACCCAGTACTTC. Amino acids: CASSPVSLQETQYF.

This chain links TRBV6-6 with TRBJ2-6; D remains unclear. The V and J ends lost 8 bases and 2 bases respectively, with 10 bases between them. CDR3 length equals 14 residues. CDR1 is MNHNY and CDR2 is SVGAGI in the germline V gene (reference sequence). The CDR3 here is CASQTRTGANVLTF. The CDR3 nucleotides read TGTGCCAGCCAGACACGGACTGGGGCCAACGTCCTGACTTTC.

The chain employs TRBV11-3 and TRBJ1-1, with unresolved D. Trimming took 5 bases from V and 4 from J, leaving 14 bases between them. The CDR3 has 14 residues. Looked up from germline, CDR1 is SGHNT and CDR2 is YENEEA. CDR3 nucleotides: TGTGCCAGCAGCCCCGTGGGGAGGTGCACTGAAGCTTTCTTT. Translating it yields CASSPVGRCTEAFF.

V usage is TRBV2 and J usage is TRBJ1-5; TRBD1 might be the D (5 bases). V was pared by 2 bases and J by 4 bases, with 12 bases between. The CDR3 has 15 residues. Looked up from germline, CDR1 is SNHLY and CDR2 is FYNNEI. The chain's CDR3 is CASSEKQGRNQPQHF. CDR3 nucleotides: TGTGCCAGCAGTGAAAAGCAGGGAAGGAATCAGCCCCAGCATTTT. The variable domain in full, with the rest retrieved from reference TRBV2 and TRBJ1-5, is EPEVTQTPSHQVTQMGQEVILRCVPISNHLYFYWYRQILGQKVEFLVSFYNNEISEKSEIFDDQFSVERPDGSNFTLKIRSTKLEDSAMYFCASSEKQGRNQPQHFGDGTRLSIL.

The chain recombines TRBV12-3 or TRBV12-4 with TRBJ1-2, with D possibly matching TRBD1 (6 bases). Trimming took 10 bases from V and 0 from J, leaving 12 bases between them. This CDR3 has 13 residues. CDR3 sequence (DNA): TGTGCCACAACAGGGATGGCTAACTATGGCTACACCTTC. It is translated as CATTGMANYGYTF.

V and J are TRBV10-1 and TRBJ2-6, with no clear D. This CDR3 has 14 residues. CDR1 WNHNN and CDR2 SYGVQD come from the germline V gene (reference sequence). V dropped 4 bases and J dropped 1 base, with 5 bases sitting between them. CDR3 DNA sequence: TGCGCCAGCAGTGGGAGTTCTGGGGCCAACGTCCTGACTTTC. Its protein is CASSGSSGANVLTF.